This record looks at one T cell receptor beta chain sequence and its context. Its target is not known. The data derive from a study of neoadjuvant nivolumab and ipilimumab in lung cancer. Whole-study findings and limits: Blood richness before therapy tracked richness in tumors resected after neoadjuvant therapy.

The method was immunoSEQ multiplex PCR; TCRdb's version includes in-frame clones alone and lacks a portion of them. The sample lists 26,000 or so clones; less than 90% were seen once. Per germline, CDR1 SGHAT and CDR2 FQNNGV. The CDR3 has 14 amino acids. After removal of 5 bases from V and 3 bases from J, the junction contained 6 bases not matched to a gene. V and J are TRBV11-2 and TRBJ2-7; 8 positions match TRBD2. This TCR was sampled from an adult with non-small cell lung cancer. Sequenced material: peripheral blood, taken before neoadjuvant nivolumab, alone or with ipilimumab. The CDR3 sequence: CASSGIGGGYEQYF. The CDR3 DNA reads TGTGCCAGCAGCGGCATCGGGGGGGGCTACGAGCAGTACTTC.